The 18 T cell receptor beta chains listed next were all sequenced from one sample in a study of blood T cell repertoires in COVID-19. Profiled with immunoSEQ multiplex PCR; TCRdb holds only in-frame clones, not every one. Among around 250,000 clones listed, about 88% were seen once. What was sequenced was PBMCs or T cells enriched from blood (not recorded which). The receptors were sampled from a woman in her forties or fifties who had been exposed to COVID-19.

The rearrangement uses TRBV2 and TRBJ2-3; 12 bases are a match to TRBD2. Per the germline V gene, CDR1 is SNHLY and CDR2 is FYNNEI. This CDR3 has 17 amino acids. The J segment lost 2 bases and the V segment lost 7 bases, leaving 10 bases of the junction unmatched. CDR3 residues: CASMATSGGLITDTQYF. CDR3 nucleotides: TGTGCCAGCATGGCGACTAGCGGGGGCCTAATCACAGATACGCAGTATTTT.

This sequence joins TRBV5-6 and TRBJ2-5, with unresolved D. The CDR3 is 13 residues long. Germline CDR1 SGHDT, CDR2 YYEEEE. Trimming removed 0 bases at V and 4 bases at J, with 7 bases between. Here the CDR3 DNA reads TGTGCCAGCAGCTTGGACTCCCGAGAGACCCAGTACTTC. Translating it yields CASSLDSRETQYF.

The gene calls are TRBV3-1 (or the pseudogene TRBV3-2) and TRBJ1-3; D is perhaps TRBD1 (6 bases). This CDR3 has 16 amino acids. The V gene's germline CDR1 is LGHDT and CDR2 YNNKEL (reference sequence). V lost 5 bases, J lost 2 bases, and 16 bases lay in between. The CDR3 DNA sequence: TGTGCCAGCAGCGGGGGGGGCCACCAGGCTGGAAACACCATATATTTT. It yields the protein CASSGGGHQAGNTIYF.

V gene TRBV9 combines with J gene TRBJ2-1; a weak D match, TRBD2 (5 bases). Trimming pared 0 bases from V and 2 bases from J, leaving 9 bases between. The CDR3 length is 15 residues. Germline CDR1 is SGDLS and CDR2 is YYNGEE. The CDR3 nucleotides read TGTGCCAGCAGCGTAGGGAGCGGTACCTACAATGAGCAGTTCTTC. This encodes CASSVGSGTYNEQFF.

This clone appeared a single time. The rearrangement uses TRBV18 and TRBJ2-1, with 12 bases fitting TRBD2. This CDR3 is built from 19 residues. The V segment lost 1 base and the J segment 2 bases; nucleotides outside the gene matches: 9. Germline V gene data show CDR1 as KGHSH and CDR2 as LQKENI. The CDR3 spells CASSPQRLAGGGTYNEQFF. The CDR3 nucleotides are TGTGCCAGCTCACCACAACGCCTAGCGGGGGGGGGCACCTACAATGAGCAGTTCTTC.

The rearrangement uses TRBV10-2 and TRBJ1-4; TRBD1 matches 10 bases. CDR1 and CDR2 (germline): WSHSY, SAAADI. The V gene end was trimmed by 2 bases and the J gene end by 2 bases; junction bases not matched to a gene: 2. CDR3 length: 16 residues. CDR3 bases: TGCGCCAGCAGTGAGGGGACAGGGGTGACTAATGAAAAACTGTTTTTT. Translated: CASSEGTGVTNEKLFF.

The CDR3 nucleotides read TGCGCCAGCGGCCCGAACACAGATACGCAGTATTTT. It specifies CASGPNTDTQYF. This chain connects TRBV10-1 to TRBJ2-3, with D unclear. This CDR3 has 12 residues. The germline V and J ends were trimmed by 8 bases and 2 bases, with 8 bases remaining between them. The germline CDR1 and CDR2 sequences are WNHNN and SYGVQD (reference sequence).

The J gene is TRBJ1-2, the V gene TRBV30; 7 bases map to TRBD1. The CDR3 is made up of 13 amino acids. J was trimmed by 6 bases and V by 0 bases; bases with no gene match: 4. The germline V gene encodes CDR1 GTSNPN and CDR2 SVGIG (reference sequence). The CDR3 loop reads CAWSVTGADGYTF. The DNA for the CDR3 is TGTGCCTGGAGTGTAACAGGGGCCGATGGCTACACCTTC.

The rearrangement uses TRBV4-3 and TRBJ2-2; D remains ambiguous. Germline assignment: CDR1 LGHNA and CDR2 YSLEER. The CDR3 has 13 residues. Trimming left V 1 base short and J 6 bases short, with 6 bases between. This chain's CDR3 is CASSQVVAGELFF. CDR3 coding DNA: TGCGCCAGCAGCCAAGTAGTAGCCGGGGAGCTGTTTTTT.

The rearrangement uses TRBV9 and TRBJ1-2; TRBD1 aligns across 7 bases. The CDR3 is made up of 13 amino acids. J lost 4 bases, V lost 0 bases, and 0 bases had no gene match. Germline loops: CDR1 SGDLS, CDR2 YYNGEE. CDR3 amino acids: CASSVGQGYGYTF. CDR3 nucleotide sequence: TGTGCCAGCAGCGTAGGACAGGGCTATGGCTACACCTTC.

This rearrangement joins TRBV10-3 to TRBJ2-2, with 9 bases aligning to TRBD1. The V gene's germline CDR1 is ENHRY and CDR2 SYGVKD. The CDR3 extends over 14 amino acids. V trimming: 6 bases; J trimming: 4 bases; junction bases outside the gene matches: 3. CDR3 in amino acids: CAIRGTGLTGELFF. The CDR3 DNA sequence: TGTGCCATCAGGGGGACAGGGCTCACCGGGGAGCTGTTTTTT.

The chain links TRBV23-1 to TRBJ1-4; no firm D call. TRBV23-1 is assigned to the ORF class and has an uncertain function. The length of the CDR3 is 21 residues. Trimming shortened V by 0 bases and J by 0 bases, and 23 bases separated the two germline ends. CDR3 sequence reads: CASSQSIGIRGRGATNEKLFF. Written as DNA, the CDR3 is TGCGCCAGCAGTCAATCGATTGGGATACGGGGAAGAGGTGCAACTAATGAAAAACTGTTTTTT.

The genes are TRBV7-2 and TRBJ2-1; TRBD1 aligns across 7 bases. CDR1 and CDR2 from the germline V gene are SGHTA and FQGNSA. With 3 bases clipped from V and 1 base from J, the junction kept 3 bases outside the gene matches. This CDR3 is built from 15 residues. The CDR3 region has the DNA TGTGCCAGCAGCTTTCAGGGGGAATCCTACAATGAGCAGTTCTTC. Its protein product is CASSFQGESYNEQFF.

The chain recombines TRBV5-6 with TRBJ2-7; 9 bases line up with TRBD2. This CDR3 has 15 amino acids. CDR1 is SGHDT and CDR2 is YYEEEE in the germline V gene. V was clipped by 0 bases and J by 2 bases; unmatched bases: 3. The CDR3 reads CASSLERGVTYEQYF. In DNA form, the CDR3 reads TGTGCCAGCAGCTTGGAGCGGGGGGTCACCTACGAGCAGTACTTC.

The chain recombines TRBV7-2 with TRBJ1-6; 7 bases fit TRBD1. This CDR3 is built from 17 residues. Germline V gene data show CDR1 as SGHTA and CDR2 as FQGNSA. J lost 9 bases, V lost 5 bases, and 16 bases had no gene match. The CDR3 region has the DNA TGTGCCAGCAGCCCTAAGGTCTGGGACAGTGTGGGTTCACCCCTCCACTTT. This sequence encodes CASSPKVWDSVGSPLHF. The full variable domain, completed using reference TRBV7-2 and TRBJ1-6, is GAGVSQSPSNKVTEKGKDVELRCDPISGHTALYWYRQSLGQGLEFLIYFQGNSAPDKSGLPSDRFSAERTGGSVSTLTIQRTQQEDSAVYLCASSPKVWDSVGSPLHFGNGTRLTVT.

CDR3 sequence reads: CASSRDRPNTEAFF. For the CDR3, the DNA is TGTGCCAGTAGTCGGGACAGACCAAACACTGAAGCTTTCTTT. J is TRBJ1-1 and V is TRBV19; 7 bases are shared with TRBD1. Germline V gene sequence: CDR1 LNHDA, CDR2 SQIVND (reference sequence). V lost 5 bases to trimming and J lost 2 bases; unmatched junction nucleotides: 5. This CDR3 is built from 14 residues.

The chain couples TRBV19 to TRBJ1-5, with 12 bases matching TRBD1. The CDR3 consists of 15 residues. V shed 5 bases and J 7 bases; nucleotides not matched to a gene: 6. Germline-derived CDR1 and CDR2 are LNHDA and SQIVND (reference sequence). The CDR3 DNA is TGTGCCAGTAGTTCCGGGACAGGGGGCGGACAGCCCCAGCATTTT. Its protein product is CASSSGTGGGQPQHF.

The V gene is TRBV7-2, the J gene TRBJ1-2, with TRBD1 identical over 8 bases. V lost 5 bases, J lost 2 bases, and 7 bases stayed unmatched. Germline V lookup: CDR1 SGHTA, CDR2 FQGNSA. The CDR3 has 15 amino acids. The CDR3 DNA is TGTGCCAGCAGCCTCACGGGACAGGTGAACTATGGCTACACCTTC. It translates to CASSLTGQVNYGYTF.